The clone carrying this T cell receptor beta chain has only one observation. Its cognate antigen is unknown. Some clones are missing from TCRdb's copy, which holds only in-frame ones; the method was immunoSEQ multiplex PCR. The table lists about 140,000 clones, about 95% of them singletons. This sample was taken from a study of cytomegalovirus exposure and HLA in healthy donors. Overall study context: The roughly 670 first-cohort repertoires shared a platform with the 130 or so validation repertoires, as reported in a later analysis. Study-wide findings and caveats: Most TCR sequences proved rare, with some public TCRs found in many donors.

Material: PBMCs. This receptor was obtained from a young man in good health and CMV-seropositive.

The CDR3 loop reads CASSYSTVSTDTQYF. The CDR3 DNA sequence: TGTGCCAGCAGTTACTCGACAGTGAGCACAGATACGCAGTATTTT. The V call is TRBV6-5, the J call TRBJ2-3; D possibly corresponds to TRBD1 (5 bases). CDR3 length equals 15 residues. The germline CDR1 and CDR2 sequences are MNHEY and SVGAGI. V was trimmed by 0 bases and J by 0 bases, leaving 7 bases between them.